Following are 3 T cell receptor beta chains from one sample sequenced in a study of blood T cell repertoires in COVID-19. The method was immunoSEQ multiplex PCR; TCRdb's version includes in-frame clones alone and lacks a portion of them. Of roughly 280,000 clones listed, around nine tenths are singletons. The sample consisted of peripheral blood. Receptors were obtained from a man aged 40-49 years with active or convalescent COVID-19.

The chain has TRBV6-5 and TRBJ1-1; possible D gene TRBD1, 5 bases. Germline V gene data show CDR1 as MNHEY and CDR2 as SVGAGI. V was clipped by 0 bases and J by 6 bases, with 14 bases between them. The CDR3 sequence is 15 residues long. In DNA form, the CDR3 reads TGTGCCAGCAGTTACTCGAAGGGCAGGGAGGCTGAAGCTTTCTTT. Translating gives CASSYSKGREAEAFF.

V is TRBV4-2 and J is TRBJ2-5, with 9 positions matching TRBD2. This CDR3 spans 15 amino acids. V gave up 0 bases and J gave up 9 bases; unmatched junction bases: 8. The germline V gene has CDR1 LGHNA and CDR2 YNFKEQ. The CDR3 region is CASSQDIGTSFPQYF. The CDR3 bases are TGTGCCAGCAGCCAAGACATCGGGACTAGCTTCCCCCAGTACTTC.

This clone appeared a few times. The CDR3 DNA is TGTGCCAGCAGTTTAGGAGGGAACACTGAAGCTTTCTTT. Its translation: CASSLGGNTEAFF. The chain carries TRBV12-3 or TRBV12-4 and TRBJ1-1, with D uncertain. The CDR3 is 13 residues long. Trimming took 1 base from V and 1 from J, leaving 4 bases between them.